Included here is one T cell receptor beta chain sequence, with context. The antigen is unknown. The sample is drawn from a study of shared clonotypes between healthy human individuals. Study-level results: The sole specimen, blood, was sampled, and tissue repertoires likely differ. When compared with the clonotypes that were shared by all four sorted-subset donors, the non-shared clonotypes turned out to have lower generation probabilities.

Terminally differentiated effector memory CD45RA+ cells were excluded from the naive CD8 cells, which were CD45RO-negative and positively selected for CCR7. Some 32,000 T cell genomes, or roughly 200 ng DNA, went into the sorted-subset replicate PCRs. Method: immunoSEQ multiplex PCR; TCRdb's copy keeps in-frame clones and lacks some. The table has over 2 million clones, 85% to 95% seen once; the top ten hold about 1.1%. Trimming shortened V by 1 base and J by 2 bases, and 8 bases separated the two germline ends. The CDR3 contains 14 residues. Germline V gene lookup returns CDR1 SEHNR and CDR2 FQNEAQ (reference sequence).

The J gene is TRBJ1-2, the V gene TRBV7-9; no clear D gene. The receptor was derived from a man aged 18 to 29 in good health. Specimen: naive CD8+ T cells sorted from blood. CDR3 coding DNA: TGTGCCAGCAGCTTAGACGACATAAACTATGGCTACACCTTC. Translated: CASSLDDINYGYTF.